The present TCR beta chain was sequenced within a study of T cell responses to AZD1222 COVID-19 vaccine. Study results and caveats: Epitopes outside B.1.351 and B.1.1.7 mutated regions reportedly drew nearly half of spike TCRs. CD4 TCRs associated with vaccination spanned spike, dominating at 160-218 and 743-854. Every sample of the repertoires postdated the peak T cell response.

Produced via immunoSEQ multiplex PCR; TCRdb's table is partial and in-frame only. The sample yields about 150,000 clones, 75% to 90% seen once. V lost 0 bases to trimming and J lost 3 bases, with 9 bases between them. Germline loops: CDR1 SGDLS, CDR2 YYNGEE. The CDR3 has 14 amino acids. Regarding this clone: Its matching antigen is unknown.

This receptor was identified in an adult in good health. The input for sequencing was peripheral blood, taken on day 0 of AZD1222 vaccination. This sequence joins TRBV9 and TRBJ1-1; a possible D gene is TRBD1 (6 bases). This CDR3 is CASSVEGGYTEAFF. DNA of the CDR3: TGTGCCAGCAGCGTAGAAGGGGGTTACACTGAAGCTTTCTTT.